This T cell receptor (beta chain) stems from a study of blood T cell repertoires in COVID-19. Background on the study: Sites across the United States, Italy and Spain contributed samples from acute and convalescent COVID-19. PBMCs, B-cell-depleted T cells, or T cells provided the cDNA or gDNA that made up the material.

V gave up 4 bases and J gave up 2 bases, with 12 bases separating them. In germline, CDR1 is SGHRS, CDR2 YFSETQ. CDR3 size: 15 residues. Authors' analysis steps: Reference gene primer amplification yielded estimated nucleated cell counts. Clones were read by immunoSEQ multiplex PCR, and TCRdb kept only the in-frame ones, dropping some. D and trimming come from the DNA, and the V and J calls and clone size come from that table. This sample carries approximately 100,000 clones, about 90% of them seen once, and the ten largest clones take roughly 12%. There are a few counts of this clone. This rearrangement joins TRBV5-1 to TRBJ1-4; D is possibly TRBD1 (5 bases). What was sequenced was peripheral blood. The origin of this receptor is a woman aged 30 to 39 with acute or convalescent COVID-19. CDR3: CASSVDSMTNEKLFF. The CDR3 region has the DNA TGCGCCAGCAGCGTCGACAGTATGACTAATGAAAAACTGTTTTTT.